A selection of T cell receptor beta chains follows, all from one sample in a study of preoperative IRX-2 immunotherapy in early breast cancer. Profiling relied on immunoSEQ multiplex PCR, and the TCRdb table lists in-frame clones only, not all of them. The sample holds 20,000 to 30,000 clones, 85% to 95% seen once. The source material was tumor tissue, sampled after IRX-2 immunotherapy. These receptors were obtained from a human donor with breast cancer. Both conserved end residues are part of each CDR3. The order of the fields is J gene, D gene, V gene, clone size, CDR3 DNA, CDR3 protein. D genes are given only for firm matches. The size of a clone is reported for some rows only, either as once, few or many, or as a class for expanded clones.

J: TRBJ1-5
D: .
V: TRBV5-1
size: .
DNA: TGCGCCAGCAGCTTGGGTAGGGGAAGCAATCAGCCCCAGCATTTT
CDR3: CASSLGRGSNQPQHF

J: TRBJ2-5
D: .
V: TRBV29-1
size: .
DNA: TGCAGCGTGCTCGGGCCTCAAGAGACCCAGTACTTC
CDR3: CSVLGPQETQYF

J: TRBJ1-1
D: .
V: TRBV5-1
size: .
DNA: TGCGCCAGCAGCCAAATACGAGGGGAGTCGGGTGAAGCTTTCTTT
CDR3: CASSQIRGESGEAFF

J: TRBJ1-4
D: .
V: TRBV27
size: .
DNA: TGTGCCAGCAGTTTACTACTAGATGAAAAACTGTTTTTT
CDR3: CASSLLLDEKLFF

J: TRBJ2-6
D: TRBD1
V: TRBV5-1
size: .
DNA: TGCGCCAGCAGCATCCGGACAGGGGGCGCTTCAGGGGCCAACGTCCTGACTTTC
CDR3: CASSIRTGGASGANVLTF

J: TRBJ1-2
D: .
V: TRBV30
size: .
DNA: TGTGCCTGGAGTATGGACAGAAATTCCTACACCTTC
CDR3: CAWSMDRNSYTF

J: TRBJ2-7
D: .
V: TRBV11-2
size: .
DNA: TGTGCCAGCCATACAGGGTTAAATAGCGAGCAGTACTTC
CDR3: CASHTGLNSEQYF

J: TRBJ2-1
D: TRBD2
V: TRBV4-1
size: .
DNA: TGCGCCAGCAGCCGGTCAGGGACTAGCGGGATTAATGAGCAGTTCTTC
CDR3: CASSRSGTSGINEQFF

J: TRBJ1-3
D: .
V: TRBV28
size: .
DNA: TGTGCCAGCAGTTTATTCGGTGACTCTGGAAACACCATATATTTT
CDR3: CASSLFGDSGNTIYF

J: TRBJ2-7
D: .
V: TRBV4-3
size: .
DNA: TGCGCCAGCAGCCTTTCTGCGGACCCCTCCTACGAGCAGTACTTC
CDR3: CASSLSADPSYEQYF

J: TRBJ1-2
D: .
V: TRBV19
size: .
DNA: TGTGCCAGTAGTTTCCTCACCGGGACCAAAGGGCATGGCTACACCTTC
CDR3: CASSFLTGTKGHGYTF

J: TRBJ2-1
D: .
V: TRBV28
size: .
DNA: TGTGCCAGCAGCAAGCCTCACAAGAGGAATGAGCAGTTCTTC
CDR3: CASSKPHKRNEQFF

J: TRBJ2-3
D: TRBD2
V: TRBV5-1
size: once
DNA: TGCGCCAGCAGCTTGGCTAGCGGGGGGGCAGATACGCAGTATTTT
CDR3: CASSLASGGADTQYF

J: TRBJ2-5
D: .
V: TRBV27
size: .
DNA: TGTGCCAGCAAACCCTTGAGCGAGACCCAGTACTTC
CDR3: CASKPLSETQYF

J: TRBJ2-1
D: .
V: TRBV10-3
size: .
DNA: TGTGCCATCAGTCCAGGGGCAGGGAATGAGCAGTTCTTC
CDR3: CAISPGAGNEQFF

J: TRBJ1-3
D: .
V: TRBV11-1
size: .
DNA: TGTGCCAGCAGCGCCGGGACAGGAAACACCATATATTTT
CDR3: CASSAGTGNTIYF

J: TRBJ2-7
D: .
V: TRBV18
size: .
DNA: TGTGCCAGCTCACCTTCGGACAGTTACCACGAGCAGTACTTC
CDR3: CASSPSDSYHEQYF

J: TRBJ2-1
D: TRBD1
V: TRBV13
size: .
DNA: TGTGCCAGCAGCTTAGGGACAGGGGTGGGAGGCAATGAGCAGTTCTTC
CDR3: CASSLGTGVGGNEQFF

J: TRBJ2-2
D: .
V: TRBV6-5
size: .
DNA: TGTGCCAGCACGGGCAGGGGATCCGGGGAGCTGTTTTTT
CDR3: CASTGRGSGELFF

J: TRBJ2-4
D: .
V: TRBV6-1
size: .
DNA: TGTGCCAGCAGTGAAGCGGGACTCTCTCGGGCCAAAAACATTCAGTACTTC
CDR3: CASSEAGLSRAKNIQYF

J: TRBJ1-2
D: .
V: TRBV7-6
size: .
DNA: TGTGCCAGCAGCTTAGCTTGGGAGGGTGGCTACACCTTC
CDR3: CASSLAWEGGYTF